The clone carrying this T cell receptor (beta chain) was detected many times. The antigen remains undetermined. The data stem from a study of human T cells and chemical hapten exposure. Across the study: Patients, largely female, had alopecia areata, totalis or universalis.

In the library, unique molecular identifiers were attached to individual cDNA molecules. TCRdb re-called the RACE reads through MiXCR, storing one row per CDR3 protein. Altogether approximately 87,000 distinct CDR3 sequences are present, about an eighth being singletons, with the ten largest covering 2.5% to 4%. Overall study results and limits: Counts of TCRs above 1 in 1000 frequency stayed unchanged with DPC sensitization.

Indicated time point: patch test 2, 6 weeks after DPC sensitization. Treatment indicated: therapeutic diphenylcyclopropenone sensitization with weekly scalp DPC. It was from unfractionated whole blood that total RNA was extracted. Sequencing was performed on whole blood, taken in connection with sensitization to the hapten diphenylcyclopropenone (DPC). This clonotype was obtained from a middle-aged woman with alopecia areata. Some clones in this sample may be carry-over from other donors' samples.

This CDR3 is CSARIQGGGQEAYEQYF. The CDR3 coding sequence is TGCAGTGCTAGAATACAGGGCGGGGGACAGGAGGCCTACGAGCAGTACTTC. The chain combines TRBV20-1 with TRBJ2-7, with a possible D match to TRBD1 (8 bases). This CDR3 region has 17 residues. Per the germline V gene, CDR1 is DFQATT and CDR2 is SNEGSKA (reference sequence). V lost 2 bases to trimming and J lost 2 bases, with 22 bases between them.